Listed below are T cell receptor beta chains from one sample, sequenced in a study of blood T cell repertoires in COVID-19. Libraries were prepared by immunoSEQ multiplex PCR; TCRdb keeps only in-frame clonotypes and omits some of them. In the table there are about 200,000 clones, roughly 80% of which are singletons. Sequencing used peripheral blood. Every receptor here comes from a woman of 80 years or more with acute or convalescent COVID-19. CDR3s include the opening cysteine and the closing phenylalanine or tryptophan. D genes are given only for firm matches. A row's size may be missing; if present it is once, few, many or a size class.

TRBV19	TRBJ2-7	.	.	TGTGCCAGTAGTAGGAGGGAGACGTACGAGCAGTACTTC	CASSRRETYEQYF
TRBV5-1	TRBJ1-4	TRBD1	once	TGCGCCAGCAGCCGGGACAGAGCAACTAATGAAAAACTGTTTTTT	CASSRDRATNEKLFF
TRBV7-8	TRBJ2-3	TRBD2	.	TGTGCCAGCAGCCCACTAGCGGGGGCCCGCACAGATACGCAGTATTTT	CASSPLAGARTDTQYF
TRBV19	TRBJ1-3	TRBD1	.	TGTGCCAGTAGGCCTCGGACAGGGATTGTCAGGACTGGAAACACCATATATTTT	CASRPRTGIVRTGNTIYF
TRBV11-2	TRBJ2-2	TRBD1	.	TGTGCCAGCAGCTTACTAGGGGGCGCGTCCACCGGGGAGCTGTTTTTT	CASSLLGGASTGELFF
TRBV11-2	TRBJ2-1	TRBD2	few	TGTGCCAGCAGCTTAGGACTAGCGGGAGAGGTCTACAATGAGCAGTTCTTC	CASSLGLAGEVYNEQFF
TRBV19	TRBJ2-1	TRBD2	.	TGTGCCAGTAGTATGCGACTAGCGGGAGTGAATGAGCAGTTCTTC	CASSMRLAGVNEQFF
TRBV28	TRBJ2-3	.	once	TGTGCCAGCAGTTGGACGGGAGCCGTAGATACGCAGTATTTT	CASSWTGAVDTQYF
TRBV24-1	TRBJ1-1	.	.	TGTGCCACCAGTGATGAGACAGCTGAAGCTTTCTTT	CATSDETAEAFF
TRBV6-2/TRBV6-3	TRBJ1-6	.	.	TGTGCCAGCAGTTTCGAGTTTATTTCACCCCTCCACTTT	CASSFEFISPLHF
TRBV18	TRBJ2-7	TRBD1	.	TGTGCCAGCTCACCAGGGGACAGCTACGAGCAGTACTTC	CASSPGDSYEQYF